Listed below are T cell receptor beta chains from one sample, sequenced in a study of blood T cell repertoires in COVID-19. Measured with immunoSEQ multiplex PCR; TCRdb has only the in-frame clones, and not every one. Of about 210,000 clones listed, around 88% were seen once; the top ten hold 8.2%. Sequencing was carried out using peripheral blood. Every receptor here comes from a woman in her 50s with acute or convalescent COVID-19. Both conserved end residues are part of each CDR3. A D gene is named only where the DNA matches it firmly. Size is omitted from some rows. Given values are once, few, many or a class for expanded clones.

abundance,v_gene,j_gene,d_gene,CDR3aa,CDR3nt
.,TRBV4-2,TRBJ2-1,TRBD2,CASSLTQREGSYNEQFF,TGTGCCAGCAGCCTAACTCAGCGGGAGGGCTCCTACAATGAGCAGTTCTTC
.,TRBV5-1,TRBJ1-3,.,CASSLVQGSGNTIYF,TGCGCCAGCAGCTTGGTGCAGGGCTCTGGAAACACCATATATTTT
.,TRBV11-3,TRBJ2-1,.,CASSLFRYPSRGPHNEQFF,TGTGCCAGCAGCTTATTCCGGTACCCTTCTAGGGGCCCCCACAATGAGCAGTTCTTC
.,TRBV7-9,TRBJ2-1,.,CASSLGVGSSSEQFF,TGTGCCAGCAGCTTAGGGGTGGGTAGCTCTAGTGAGCAGTTCTTC
.,TRBV7-2,TRBJ2-1,.,CASSFTGTSSYNEQFF,TGTGCCAGCAGCTTTACAGGGACAAGCTCCTACAATGAGCAGTTCTTC
.,TRBV6-6,TRBJ1-1,.,CASSYPQAASHTEAFF,TGTGCCAGCAGTTATCCCCAGGCCGCCTCCCACACTGAAGCTTTCTTT
.,TRBV18,TRBJ1-1,.,CASSPGAASLGTEAFF,TGTGCCAGCTCACCAGGGGCAGCTTCCCTGGGCACTGAAGCTTTCTTT
.,TRBV14,TRBJ2-3,.,CASSHQDTQYF,TGTGCCAGCAGCCATCAAGATACGCAGTATTTT
few,TRBV30,TRBJ1-1,.,CAWSFTGHRDAFF,TGTGCCTGGAGTTTTACCGGACACCGCGACGCTTTCTTT
.,TRBV7-8,TRBJ1-5,.,CASSLGGGGGQPQHF,TGTGCCAGCAGCTTAGGTGGGGGGGGCGGTCAGCCCCAGCATTTT
.,TRBV5-6,TRBJ2-2,.,CASSLTRGGELFF,TGTGCCAGCAGCCTAACCAGGGGCGGGGAGCTGTTTTTT
.,TRBV19,TRBJ1-5,.,CASSTAQGGNQPQHF,TGTGCCAGTAGTACGGCACAGGGAGGCAATCAGCCCCAGCATTTT
.,TRBV12-5,TRBJ2-5,.,CASGLAVPETQYF,TGTGCTAGTGGTTTGGCGGTCCCAGAGACCCAGTACTTC
.,TRBV10-3,TRBJ1-1,.,CAISEGGGFTEAFF,TGTGCCATCAGTGAGGGGGGGGGATTCACTGAAGCTTTCTTT
.,TRBV30,TRBJ2-4,TRBD1,CAWSAFRGSKNIQYF,TGTGCCTGGAGCGCCTTCAGGGGGAGCAAAAACATTCAGTACTTC
few,TRBV27,TRBJ2-7,TRBD2,CASSRTGLAGREQYF,TGTGCCAGCAGTCGCACGGGACTAGCGGGAAGGGAGCAGTACTTC
.,TRBV6-5,TRBJ1-1,.,CASSYQGPPGSEAFF,TGTGCCAGCAGTTACCAGGGTCCCCCTGGGTCTGAAGCTTTCTTT
.,TRBV19,TRBJ1-1,.,CASSIDRSGEAFF,TGTGCCAGTAGTATAGATAGGTCGGGAGAAGCTTTCTTT
.,TRBV5-1,TRBJ2-7,TRBD2,CASRRLAELSYEQYF,TGCGCCAGCAGGCGACTAGCGGAATTATCCTACGAGCAGTACTTC
.,TRBV27,TRBJ2-7,TRBD1,CANSGTGVYEQYF,TGTGCCAACTCCGGGACAGGGGTCTACGAGCAGTACTTC
.,TRBV28,TRBJ1-5,.,CASSLQVPLADNQPQHF,TGTGCCAGCAGTTTACAGGTACCCTTGGCTGACAATCAGCCCCAGCATTTT
.,TRBV25-1,TRBJ2-1,.,CASEDSLGNEQFF,TGTGCCAGCGAAGACAGCCTTGGTAATGAGCAGTTCTTC
.,TRBV9,TRBJ2-3,TRBD2,CASSTSGPTDTQYF,TGTGCCAGCAGCACTAGCGGGCCCACAGATACGCAGTATTTT
.,TRBV15,TRBJ2-7,.,CATSRDSAGGVYEQYF,TGTGCCACCAGCAGAGATTCAGCAGGAGGGGTGTACGAGCAGTACTTC
.,TRBV27,TRBJ1-1,.,CASSLGPATEAFF,TGTGCCAGCAGTCTGGGGCCGGCAACAGAAGCTTTCTTT
.,TRBV4-2,TRBJ1-1,.,CASSQDVEREAFF,TGTGCCAGCAGCCAAGATGTAGAACGAGAAGCTTTCTTT
.,TRBV28,TRBJ1-5,.,CASSLNGQPQHF,TGTGCCAGCAGTTTAAACGGGCAGCCCCAGCATTTT
.,TRBV6-2/TRBV6-3,TRBJ2-7,TRBD1,CASRYQGQGTYEQYF,TGTGCCAGCAGGTACCAGGGACAGGGAACCTACGAGCAGTACTTC
.,TRBV6-5,TRBJ2-1,.,CASNSNEQFF,TGTGCCAGCAACAGTAATGAGCAGTTCTTC
.,TRBV29-1,TRBJ2-3,TRBD1,CSVRLGTGRTDTQYF,TGCAGCGTTCGACTAGGGACAGGGCGCACAGATACGCAGTATTTT
.,TRBV19,TRBJ2-2,TRBD1,CASNGINRGQGDTGELFF,TGTGCCAGTAATGGCATTAACAGAGGACAGGGCGACACCGGGGAGCTGTTTTTT
.,TRBV3-1/TRBV3-2,TRBJ2-1,TRBD2,CASSQAGTSGRRNEQFF,TGTGCCAGCAGCCAAGCGGGGACTAGCGGGAGGAGGAATGAGCAGTTCTTC
.,TRBV14,TRBJ2-3,TRBD2,CASSQDGGEPPPDTQYF,TGTGCCAGCAGCCAAGATGGGGGGGAGCCCCCCCCAGATACGCAGTATTTT
.,TRBV6-5,TRBJ2-4,TRBD1,CASSPDRERTNIQYF,TGTGCCAGCAGCCCCGACAGGGAGCGAACAAACATTCAGTACTTC
.,TRBV9,TRBJ2-2,TRBD1,CASSNLMGQGGTGELFF,TGTGCCAGCAGCAATCTGATGGGACAGGGGGGCACCGGGGAGCTGTTTTTT
.,TRBV10-3,TRBJ2-7,.,CAISESDTYEQYF,TGTGCCATCAGTGAGTCGGACACCTACGAGCAGTACTTC
.,TRBV5-6,TRBJ1-3,.,CASSLPSSGNTIYF,TGTGCCAGCAGCTTGCCTAGCTCTGGAAACACCATATATTTT
.,TRBV19,TRBJ2-2,.,CASRKTGTGELFF,TGTGCCAGTAGGAAAACAGGGACCGGGGAGCTGTTTTTT
.,TRBV6-1,TRBJ1-1,.,CAIRWNTEAFF,TGTGCCATTCGGTGGAACACTGAAGCTTTCTTT
few,TRBV19,TRBJ1-2,TRBD1,CASSTGTGYGYTF,TGTGCCAGTAGTACCGGGACAGGGTATGGCTACACCTTC
few,TRBV5-1,TRBJ1-5,.,CASSASGEALGPQHF,TGCGCCAGCAGCGCCTCCGGGGAGGCACTAGGGCCCCAGCATTTT
.,TRBV7-2,TRBJ2-1,TRBD1,CASSLQGAYNEQFF,TGTGCCAGCAGCTTACAGGGGGCGTACAATGAGCAGTTCTTC
.,TRBV28,TRBJ2-7,.,CASISTDSYEQYF,TGTGCCAGCATTTCGACAGACTCCTACGAGCAGTACTTC
.,TRBV24-1,TRBJ2-1,TRBD1,CATSDDTGTGVYEQFF,TGTGCCACCAGTGATGACACCGGGACAGGGGTTTATGAGCAGTTCTTC
.,TRBV19,TRBJ2-1,.,CASSIRGNEQFF,TGTGCCAGTAGTATTCGGGGGAATGAGCAGTTCTTC
.,TRBV15,TRBJ1-4,.,CATSRGKTGSNEKLFF,TGTGCCACCAGCAGAGGGAAAACAGGGTCTAATGAAAAACTGTTTTTT
once,TRBV24-1,TRBJ2-3,TRBD2,CATSEGTSGRATDTQYF,TGTGCCACCAGTGAAGGGACTAGCGGGAGGGCGACAGATACGCAGTATTTT